Below are 4 T cell receptor beta chains sequenced from a single sample in a study of CD8 T cells in Susac syndrome (dated by TCRdb to the late 2010s). Libraries were constructed by the immunoSEQ multiplex PCR assay. RNA was extracted using the RNeasy kit, and roughly 0.5 to 1 ug of the RNA was reverse transcribed with random hexamers. TCRdb ran its own pipeline on the public reads, namely fastp trimming at Q25 and MiXCR clone calling, and kept in-frame beta chains. Every CDR3 protein is listed once, alongside the most common genes and DNA of its rows. Across this sample there are more than 70,000 distinct CDR3 sequences, with around nine tenths seen only once. The top ten constitute 0.5% of the sample. Sequencing was done on a sample of CD8+ T cells from PBMCs. The receptors stem from a human donor with multiple sclerosis.

A single count supports this clonotype. The chain combines TRBV4-3 with TRBJ2-7; 7 bases match TRBD1. Germline V gene lookup returns CDR1 LGHNA and CDR2 YSLEER. The CDR3 has 16 amino acids. The V gene end was trimmed by 4 bases and the J gene end by 1 base; junction bases not matched to a gene: 10. Here the CDR3 DNA reads TGCGCCAGCAGCCTGTGGACAGGTCTGAAGTCCTACGAGCAGTACTTC. This translates into CASSLWTGLKSYEQYF.

V is TRBV25-1 and J is TRBJ1-1, with a tentative D call TRBD1 (6 bases). The V end was cut by 1 base, the J end by 1 base, with 7 bases between. CDR1 is MGHDK and CDR2 is SYGVNS in the germline V gene. The CDR3 extends over 14 amino acids. The CDR3 nucleotides read TGTGCCAGCAGTGAATTGACAGGGAACACTGAAGCTTTCTTT. It translates to CASSELTGNTEAFF.

This chain uses TRBV28 with TRBJ1-5; D is unresolved. This CDR3 has 13 residues. Trimming removed 4 bases at V and 9 bases at J, with 13 bases between. Germline lookup yields CDR1 MDHEN and CDR2 SYDVKM. CDR3 sequence: CASSSGSPSPQHF. In nucleotides, the CDR3 is TGTGCCAGCAGTTCAGGCTCCCCTTCGCCCCAGCATTTT.

The V gene is TRBV3-1, the J gene TRBJ2-4, with 7 positions matching TRBD2. CDR1 is LGHDT, CDR2 YNNKEL, per germline (reference sequence). CDR3 size: 13 residues. V shed 3 bases, J shed 7 bases, and the junction held 3 bases outside the gene matches. The CDR3 region is CASSQGLLNIQYF. As DNA, the CDR3 is TGTGCCAGCAGCCAGGGACTACTGAACATTCAGTACTTC. The variable domain in full, with the rest retrieved from reference TRBV3-1 and TRBJ2-4, is DTAVSQTPKYLVTQMGNDKSIKCEQNLGHDTMYWYKQDSKKFLKIMFSYNNKELIINETVPNRFSPKSPDKAHLNLHINSLELGDSAVYFCASSQGLLNIQYFGAGTRLSVL.